Listed here is a single TCR beta chain. Its antigen is undetermined. Trimming at V came to 7 bases and at J to 5 bases, leaving 13 bases not matched to a gene. The CDR3 totals 15 residues. Germline values: CDR1 MDHEN, CDR2 SYDVKM. The source of the sample is a study of graft-versus-host responses after intestinal transplantation. On the study more broadly: Every recipient had anti-thymocyte globulin induction and about three years of tacrolimus plus steroids.

Overall study results and limits: Peak circulating GvH clone levels tracked with early post-transplant HvG declines. Analysis identified GvH clones in recipient marrow, with some appearing first in ileum or blood.

Only in-frame clones appear in the TCRdb table, and some are missing; sequencing was by immunoSEQ multiplex PCR. The data contain over 45,000 clones, roughly 90% of them singletons. This chain joins TRBV28 and TRBJ2-7, with TRBD1 matching 8 bases. This sequence originates from a human donor who was the organ donor for an intestinal transplant. The sequenced sample was unstimulated CD4+ T cells sorted from spleen or lymph node cells, obtained before transplant. The CDR3 DNA reads TGTGCCAGCATCACCTCGGCGGACAGGGCCAACGAGCAGTACTTC. Its protein product is CASITSADRANEQYF.